The 32 T cell receptor beta chains below come from one sample, sequenced in a study of blood T cell repertoires in COVID-19. The protocol was immunoSEQ multiplex PCR, while the TCRdb copy is restricted to in-frame clones and leaves out a portion. This sample yields about 150,000 clones, of which about 85% are seen a single time; 0.63% belongs to the top ten. The sequenced sample was peripheral blood. Every receptor here comes from a man aged 60-69 years with COVID-19, enrolled during active disease.

Concerning this clone: In the same sample, other DNA sequences code for this CDR3. The rearrangement uses TRBV5-1 and TRBJ2-5; no clear D. Deletions cut 0 bases from V and 4 bases from J, with 4 bases between. CDR3 length: 12 amino acids. The V gene's germline CDR1 is SGHRS and CDR2 YFSETQ. This CDR3 is CASSLAGETQYF. For the CDR3, the DNA is TGCGCCAGCAGCTTGGCCGGAGAGACCCAGTACTTC.

This sequence joins TRBV7-2 and TRBJ1-5; D is uncertain. With 4 bases removed from V and 9 bases from J, the gap between germline ends came to 13 bases. The CDR3 has 13 residues. In germline, CDR1 is SGHTA, CDR2 FQGNSA. The CDR3: CASSSREGGPQHF. DNA of the CDR3: TGTGCCAGCAGCTCCAGAGAGGGAGGGCCCCAGCATTTT.

V gene TRBV28 combines with J gene TRBJ2-5, with TRBD1 as a possible D gene (6 bases). CDR1 and CDR2 (germline): MDHEN, SYDVKM. This CDR3 comprises 17 residues. Trimming shortened V by 4 bases and J by 5 bases, and 23 bases separated the two germline ends. The CDR3 DNA reads as TGTGCCAGCAGTTCGACACCTCACAGGGTGATGGAGGAGACCCAGTACTTC. Translated: CASSSTPHRVMEETQYF.

The chain couples TRBV18 to TRBJ2-3, with TRBD1 as a possible D gene (5 bases). Between the trimmed V and J ends, which lost 2 bases and 0 bases, there was a span of 9 bases. CDR1 and CDR2 from the germline V gene are KGHSH and LQKENI. This CDR3 region has 15 residues. CDR3 DNA: TGTGCCAGCTCACCAAGGGGAAGGAGCACAGATACGCAGTATTTT. It yields the protein CASSPRGRSTDTQYF.

V gene TRBV5-1 combines with J gene TRBJ1-2, with a tentative D call TRBD1 (6 bases). CDR3 length: 15 residues. V was trimmed by 4 bases and J by 3 bases, leaving 16 bases between them. Germline-derived CDR1 and CDR2 are SGHRS and YFSETQ. CDR3 coding DNA: TGCGCCAGCAGCCCCGGGGGGGCAAGCGACTATGGCTACACCTTC. Encoded protein: CASSPGGASDYGYTF.

The rearrangement joins TRBV27 to TRBJ2-7, with D perhaps matching TRBD2 (6 bases). The CDR3 is 12 residues long. Germline CDR1 and CDR2: MNHEY and SMNVEV (reference sequence). With 7 bases removed from V and 11 bases from J, the gap between germline ends came to 18 bases. CDR3 sequence: CASKQPVGEEYF. The CDR3 nucleotides read TGTGCCAGCAAACAACCCGTTGGGGAGGAGTACTTC.

V usage is TRBV24-1 and J usage is TRBJ1-2; no firm D call. Trimming cost V 4 bases and J 2 bases, with 7 bases left between them. CDR3 size: 13 residues. The V gene's germline CDR1 is KGHDR and CDR2 SFDVKD. In nucleotides, the CDR3 is TGTGCCACCAGTGAGGAGGGAAACTATGGCTACACCTTC. Its translation is CATSEEGNYGYTF.

The V gene is TRBV19, the J gene TRBJ1-1, with a weak D call TRBD1 (5 bases). CDR1 LNHDA and CDR2 SQIVND come from the germline V gene (reference sequence). The CDR3 is made up of 15 amino acids. V was cut by 6 bases and J by 0 bases, with 14 bases left in between. The CDR3 region is CASRNGGLMNTEAFF. CDR3 DNA: TGTGCCAGTAGAAACGGGGGACTTATGAACACTGAAGCTTTCTTT.

The chain carries TRBV7-2 and TRBJ2-5; 7 bases are a match to TRBD1. Germline V gene sequence: CDR1 SGHTA, CDR2 FQGNSA. There are 16 residues in the CDR3. J was trimmed by 0 bases and V by 2 bases; bases with no gene match: 6. The CDR3, as DNA: TGTGCCAGCAGCTTATCAGGGGGACAGTACCAAGAGACCCAGTACTTC. This gives the protein CASSLSGGQYQETQYF.

The rearrangement joins TRBV7-9 to TRBJ2-7; 7 nucleotides agree with TRBD1. CDR1 and CDR2 from the germline V gene are SEHNR and FQNEAQ (reference sequence). V lost 1 base, J lost 4 bases, and 7 bases stayed unmatched. The CDR3 extends over 15 amino acids. The CDR3 DNA reads TGTGCCAGCAGCTTAGGCTCGAGGGGGCAGTACGAGCAGTACTTC. This sequence encodes CASSLGSRGQYEQYF.

The gene calls are TRBV6-5 and TRBJ1-1; D might be TRBD1 (6 bases). CDR1 is MNHEY, CDR2 SVGAGI, per germline. The length of the CDR3 is 14 residues. V lost 7 bases and J lost 1, with 13 bases in between. The CDR3 loop is CASTDRRTNTEAFF. The CDR3 nucleotides read TGTGCCAGCACCGACAGGCGGACGAACACTGAAGCTTTCTTT.

The CDR3 DNA reads as TGTGCCAGCAGCCCCGGTGGGACTAGCGGGACCGAGACCCAGTACTTC. This sequence encodes CASSPGGTSGTETQYF. V and J are TRBV5-4 and TRBJ2-5, with TRBD2 matching 13 bases. V shed 4 bases, J shed 5 bases, and the junction held 8 bases outside the gene matches. CDR3 length: 16 amino acids. The germline gives CDR1 SGHNT, CDR2 YYREEE (reference sequence).

V usage is TRBV19 and J usage is TRBJ1-1; D is unresolved. The CDR3 consists of 14 residues. CDR1 is LNHDA, CDR2 SQIVND, per germline (reference sequence). V was shortened by 8 bases and J by 1 base, with 14 bases between the two germline ends. CDR3 nucleotide sequence: TGTGCCAGTTATACCCCGGGGAAGAACACTGAAGCTTTCTTT. It codes for CASYTPGKNTEAFF.

The chain links TRBV19 to TRBJ1-2, with 8 bases aligning to TRBD1. The V gene's germline CDR1 is LNHDA and CDR2 SQIVND (reference sequence). Trimming cost V 5 bases and J 6 bases; bases outside gene matches: 14. The CDR3 has 16 residues. In nucleotides, the CDR3 is TGTGCCAGTAGTTCCCACAGGGGGACCGCCTATAATGGCTACACCTTC. Translating it yields CASSSHRGTAYNGYTF.

The chain uses TRBV5-1 and TRBJ1-2; D is possibly TRBD1 (5 bases). The CDR3 covers 13 residues. Germline lookup yields CDR1 SGHRS and CDR2 YFSETQ. Trimming removed 2 bases at V and 4 bases at J, with 9 bases between. CDR3 sequence: CASSFRVGYGYTF. The CDR3 DNA is TGCGCCAGCAGCTTCAGGGTAGGCTATGGCTACACCTTC.

CDR3 DNA: TGTGCCAGCAGCAGGGACACTCCTCATAAAACTAATGAAAAACTGTTTTTT. Its translation: CASSRDTPHKTNEKLFF. The gene calls are TRBV7-2 and TRBJ1-4, with a possible D match to TRBD1 (6 bases). Germline V gene data show CDR1 as SGHTA and CDR2 as FQGNSA. V was clipped by 5 bases and J by 1 base, with 17 bases between them. The CDR3 length is 17 residues.

The chain carries TRBV23-1 and TRBJ2-3, with 15 positions matching TRBD2. TRBV23-1 is an ORF for which the function is uncertain. The CDR3 is made up of 17 amino acids. V shed 7 bases and J 4 bases; nucleotides not matched to a gene: 9. The chain's CDR3 is CASTHGTSGRSADTQYF. The CDR3, as DNA: TGCGCCAGCACCCATGGGACTAGCGGGAGGAGCGCAGATACGCAGTATTTT.

The rearrangement joins TRBV18 to TRBJ2-3; the match to TRBD2 covers 7 bases. Unmatched junction bases numbered 9, after V lost 3 bases and J lost 3 bases. The CDR3 totals 16 residues. The germline CDR1 and CDR2 sequences are KGHSH and LQKENI. CDR3 nucleotide sequence: TGTGCCAGCTCACCCCTCCCTAGCGGAGCTACAGATACGCAGTATTTT. It specifies CASSPLPSGATDTQYF. Full variable domain (outside the CDR3, taken from reference TRBV18 and TRBJ2-3): NAGVMQNPRHLVRRRGQEARLRCSPMKGHSHVYWYRQLPEEGLKFMVYLQKENIIDESGMPKERFSAEFPKEGPSILRIQQVVRGDSAAYFCASSPLPSGATDTQYFGPGTRLTVL.

This clone was counted a single time. This chain links TRBV7-2 with TRBJ1-4, with 7 positions matching TRBD1. The length of the CDR3 is 14 residues. Germline V gene data show CDR1 as SGHTA and CDR2 as FQGNSA. Trimming took 3 bases from V and 8 from J; bases not matched to a gene: 6. The CDR3 DNA is TGTGCCAGCAGCTTTAGACAGGGAGGAGAAAAACTGTTTTTT. Translating it yields CASSFRQGGEKLFF.

This chain joins TRBV10-3 and TRBJ2-7; D is perhaps TRBD2 (6 bases). The CDR3 is 12 amino acids. V lost 4 bases and J lost 6, with 10 bases in between. Germline V gene data show CDR1 as ENHRY and CDR2 as SYGVKD. CDR3 DNA: TGTGCCATCAGTGGGGAGGCAGCCGAGCAGTACTTC. Its translation is CAISGEAAEQYF.

This chain uses TRBV7-9 with TRBJ2-1; D gene ambiguous. With 3 bases removed from V and 1 base from J, the gap between germline ends came to 7 bases. Germline V gene sequence: CDR1 SEHNR, CDR2 FQNEAQ (reference sequence). The CDR3 length is 14 residues. CDR3 residues: CASSFRLSYNEQFF. For the CDR3, the DNA is TGTGCCAGCAGCTTCAGGTTGTCCTACAATGAGCAGTTCTTC.

The genes are TRBV7-8 and TRBJ2-2; D may be TRBD2 (5 bases). CDR1 and CDR2 (germline): SGHVS, FQNEAQ. V was clipped by 1 base and J by 9 bases, with 12 bases between them. This CDR3 spans 14 amino acids. CDR3 sequence reads: CASSLGEILWELFF. CDR3 DNA: TGTGCCAGCAGCTTAGGGGAGATTTTATGGGAGCTGTTTTTT. Looking up the rest from reference TRBV7-8 and TRBJ2-2 gives the full variable domain: GAGVSQSPRYKVAKRGQDVALRCDPISGHVSLFWYQQALGQGPEFLTYFQNEAQLDKSGLPSDRFFAERPEGSVSTLKIQRTQQEDSAVYLCASSLGEILWELFFGEGSRLTVL.

This rearrangement joins TRBV19 to TRBJ1-2, with D perhaps TRBD1 (5 bases). Germline V lookup: CDR1 LNHDA, CDR2 SQIVND (reference sequence). The V end was cut by 3 bases, the J end by 4 bases, with 12 bases between. This CDR3 contains 14 residues. The CDR3 here is CASSMIQGVYGYTF. CDR3 sequence (DNA): TGTGCCAGTAGTATGATCCAGGGTGTCTATGGCTACACCTTC.

The genes are TRBV5-1 and TRBJ2-3, with 8 bases aligning to TRBD2. CDR1 and CDR2 from the germline V gene are SGHRS and YFSETQ. V trimming: 2 bases; J trimming: 6 bases; junction bases outside the gene matches: 8. The CDR3 contains 15 residues. CDR3 DNA: TGCGCCAGCAGCTTAGCGGGAGTTTCGATTGATACGCAGTATTTT. Residues: CASSLAGVSIDTQYF.

The rearrangement joins TRBV30 to TRBJ2-2; 7 bases match TRBD1. Germline CDR1 GTSNPN, CDR2 SVGIG (reference sequence). This CDR3 has 14 amino acids. V lost 0 bases to trimming and J lost 5 bases; unmatched junction nucleotides: 3. CDR3 coding DNA: TGTGCCTGGAGTGTAGGGGGCCAAACCGGGGAGCTGTTTTTT. Translating gives CAWSVGGQTGELFF. The whole variable domain, remainder taken from reference TRBV30 and TRBJ2-2, is SQTIHQWPATLVQPVGSPLSLECTVEGTSNPNLYWYRQAAGRGLQLLFYSVGIGQISSEVPQNLSASRPQDRQFILSSKKLLLSDSGFYLCAWSVGGQTGELFFGEGSRLTVL.

The rearrangement links TRBV5-3 to TRBJ1-2, with D possibly TRBD1 on 5 matching bases. TRBV5-3 is annotated as an ORF whose role is uncertain. The CDR3 runs 16 residues. V was shortened by 3 bases and J by 0 bases, with 15 bases between the two germline ends. The CDR3 DNA follows: TGTGCCAGAAGCTCAACCAGGGAGGAAGCTAACTATGGCTACACCTTC. This sequence encodes CARSSTREEANYGYTF.

This chain uses TRBV15 with TRBJ1-1; D is undetermined. Trimming removed 0 bases at V and 11 bases at J, with 16 bases between. CDR3 length: 14 amino acids. Germline V lookup: CDR1 LNHNV, CDR2 YYDKDF (reference sequence). The CDR3 nucleotides read TGTGCCACCAGCAGAGATCGAGGGCCGAGCAAGGCTTTCTTT. As protein: CATSRDRGPSKAFF.

This chain joins TRBV28 and TRBJ1-1; D is uncertain. Trimming stripped 6 bases from V and 3 bases from J, with 14 bases between. The germline CDR1 and CDR2 sequences are MDHEN and SYDVKM. The length of the CDR3 is 14 residues. CDR3 amino acids: CASRPPFPDTEAFF. The CDR3 bases are TGTGCCAGCAGACCCCCGTTTCCGGACACTGAAGCTTTCTTT.

V and J are TRBV20-1 and TRBJ1-4; D not resolved. CDR3 size: 11 residues. The germline V gene encodes CDR1 DFQATT and CDR2 SNEGSKA (reference sequence). V was clipped by 5 bases and J by 8 bases, with 9 bases between them. The CDR3 reads CSARSREKLFF. The CDR3 nucleotides read TGCAGTGCTCGCTCGAGGGAAAAACTGTTTTTT.

This clone was detected only once. V is TRBV27 and J is TRBJ2-7, with a weak D call TRBD1 (5 bases). CDR1 and CDR2 (germline): MNHEY, SMNVEV (reference sequence). The CDR3 loop spans 11 amino acids. Deletions cut 8 bases from V and 1 base from J, with 6 bases between. The CDR3 DNA is TGTGCCAGCGGGGCTTCCTACGAGCAGTACTTC. Amino acid sequence: CASGASYEQYF.

The V and J genes are TRBV24-1 and TRBJ2-6; TRBD1 is a possible D gene (6 bases). Germline CDR1 KGHDR, CDR2 SFDVKD. There are 16 residues in the CDR3. Trimming pared 5 bases from V and 0 bases from J, leaving 10 bases between. This CDR3 reads CATSVGRGSGANVLTF. CDR3 sequence (DNA): TGTGCCACCAGTGTCGGCAGGGGCTCTGGGGCCAACGTCCTGACTTTC.

The CDR3 DNA reads as TGTGCCAGTAGTATAGCGGGTGCGGGTTACTATGGCTACACCTTC. Amino acids: CASSIAGAGYYGYTF. The rearrangement links TRBV19 to TRBJ1-2; unclear D gene. Trimming left V 1 base short and J 3 bases short, with 12 bases between. The CDR3 runs to 15 residues. CDR1 is LNHDA and CDR2 is SQIVND in the germline V gene (reference sequence).